The entry below describes one TCR beta chain. This record belongs to a study of early T cells in non-severe SARS-CoV-2 infection. TCRdb recomputed calls from the 5' RACE reads with MiXCR, one row per CDR3 protein. The sample carries about 84,000 distinct CDR3 sequences, about an eighth recorded once. This CDR3 is 22 amino acids long. Losses at the gene ends were 2 bases for V and 4 bases for J; bases not matched to a gene: 20. Per the germline V gene, CDR1 is LNHNV and CDR2 is YYDKDF (reference sequence). The chain employs TRBV15 and TRBJ2-2, with 12 positions matching TRBD2. Material: whole blood. This receptor was taken from an adult who was a healthcare worker with PCR-confirmed SARS-CoV-2 infection or an uninfected control (not recorded which). CDR3 region: CATSRSHLLGTSGPRATGELFF. The CDR3 coding sequence is TGTGCCACCAGCAGATCCCATTTGCTGGGGACTAGCGGGCCGCGGGCCACCGGGGAGCTGTTTTTT.